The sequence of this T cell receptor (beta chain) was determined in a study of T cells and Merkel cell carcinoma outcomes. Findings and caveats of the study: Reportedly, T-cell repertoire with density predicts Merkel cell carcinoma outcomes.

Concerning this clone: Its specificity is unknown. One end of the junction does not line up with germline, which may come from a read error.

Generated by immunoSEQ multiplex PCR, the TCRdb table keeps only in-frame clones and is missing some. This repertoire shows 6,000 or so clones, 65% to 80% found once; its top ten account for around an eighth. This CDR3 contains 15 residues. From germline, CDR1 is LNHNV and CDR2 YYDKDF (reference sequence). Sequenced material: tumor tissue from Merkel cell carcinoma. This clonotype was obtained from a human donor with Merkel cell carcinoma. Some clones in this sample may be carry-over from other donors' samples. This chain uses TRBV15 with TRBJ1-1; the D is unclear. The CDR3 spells CATSGERRPGTEAFF. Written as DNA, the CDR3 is TGTGCCACCAGCGGAGAGAGACGGCCGGGCACTGAAGCTTTCTTT.